This is a list of T cell receptor beta chains from one sample in a study of OX40 agonist ivuxolimab in advanced cancers. TCRdb keeps only in-frame clones here, not all; method: immunoSEQ multiplex PCR. Of roughly 26,000 clones listed, about four fifths were seen once; the top ten hold over 20%. Material: CD4+ or CD8+ T cells sorted from blood, obtained in a trial of the OX40 agonist ivuxolimab. Every receptor here comes from an adult with an advanced solid tumor such as melanoma, head and neck, liver or kidney cancer. CDR3s include the opening cysteine and the closing phenylalanine or tryptophan. The D gene is left open where the match is weak. Clone size is not always given. Where it is, it says once, few, many or a class for expanded clones.

D gene	clone size	J gene	CDR3 length	V gene	CDR3 protein	CDR3 DNA
.	.	TRBJ2-7	15	TRBV7-3	CASSLTGSLNHEQYF	TGTGCCAGCAGCTTAACCGGCAGCTTAAACCACGAGCAGTACTTC
.	.	TRBJ2-3	13	TRBV7-9	CASSQRLTDTQYF	TGTGCCAGCAGCCAAAGGTTAACGGATACGCAGTATTTT
.	.	TRBJ2-2	16	TRBV2	CATSSEGAANTGELFF	TGTGCCACCTCGAGTGAGGGTGCAGCGAACACCGGGGAGCTGTTTTTT
TRBD1	.	TRBJ2-2	16	TRBV7-9	CASSFEQGAWTGELFF	TGTGCCAGCAGCTTTGAACAGGGGGCGTGGACCGGGGAGCTGTTTTTT
TRBD1	many	TRBJ1-2	12	TRBV4-3	CASSGTGYGYTF	TGCGCCAGCAGCGGGACAGGCTATGGCTACACCTTC
TRBD1	.	TRBJ2-7	14	TRBV6-5	CASSPGQGSYEQYF	TGTGCCAGCAGCCCCGGACAGGGTTCTTACGAGCAGTACTTC
.	.	TRBJ1-1	12	TRBV7-9	CASSSRNTEAFF	TGTGCCAGCAGCTCCAGGAACACTGAAGCTTTCTTT
.	.	TRBJ1-1	13	TRBV27	CASSLLGGTEAFF	TGTGCCAGCAGTTTATTGGGGGGCACTGAAGCTTTCTTT
.	.	TRBJ2-7	13	TRBV11-2	CASSFSRKYEQYF	TGTGCCAGCAGCTTTTCCAGAAAGTACGAGCAGTACTTC
TRBD1	.	TRBJ2-2	14	TRBV6-1	CASSGQGDTGELFF	TGTGCCAGCAGCGGACAGGGAGACACCGGGGAGCTGTTTTTT
.	.	TRBJ1-1	14	TRBV6-6	CASSYPGGRAQAFF	TGTGCCAGCAGTTACCCGGGGGGAAGGGCCCAAGCTTTCTTT
TRBD2	.	TRBJ2-2	14	TRBV6-1	CASRLAGDTGELFF	TGTGCCAGCAGACTAGCGGGGGACACCGGGGAGCTGTTTTTT
TRBD1	.	TRBJ1-1	14	TRBV19	CASSMQGAYTEAFF	TGTGCCAGTAGTATGCAGGGGGCGTACACTGAAGCTTTCTTT
.	few	TRBJ2-1	20	TRBV28	CASINQGSGHRLPGRSEQFF	TGTGCCAGCATTAACCAGGGCTCGGGACATCGATTGCCCGGAAGGTCGGAGCAGTTCTTC
TRBD2	.	TRBJ2-1	15	TRBV6-5	CASSKAGPAYNEQFF	TGTGCCAGCAGCAAAGCGGGACCCGCCTACAATGAGCAGTTCTTC
TRBD2	.	TRBJ2-1	15	TRBV7-8	CASSQVSGTYNEQFF	TGTGCCAGCAGTCAGGTTAGCGGGACCTACAATGAGCAGTTCTTC
.	few	TRBJ2-7	10	TRBV21-1	CDRGPYEQYF	TGTGACAGGGGACCCTACGAGCAGTACTTC
.	.	TRBJ2-7	11	TRBV28	CASSHLDEQYF	TGTGCCAGCAGCCACTTAGACGAGCAGTACTTC
.	.	TRBJ2-3	11	TRBV6-6	CASTSTDTQYF	TGTGCCAGCACCAGCACAGATACGCAGTATTTT
TRBD1	.	TRBJ1-2	13	TRBV28	CASSTNRGLGYTF	TGTGCCAGCAGCACAAACAGGGGGCTGGGCTACACCTTC
.	.	TRBJ1-5	14	TRBV7-9	CASSDTGLGEPQHF	TGTGCCAGCAGCGATACAGGCCTGGGGGAGCCCCAGCATTTT
.	.	TRBJ2-5	15	TRBV6-6	CASSYWSQKEETQYF	TGTGCCAGCAGTTACTGGTCCCAGAAAGAAGAGACCCAGTACTTC
.	.	TRBJ2-7	14	TRBV5-1	CASSLGQGRYEQYF	TGCGCCAGCAGCTTGGGGCAGGGGAGATACGAGCAGTACTTC
.	once	TRBJ1-2	14	TRBV7-8	CASSLGGGRGGYTF	TGTGCCAGCAGCTTAGGTGGGGGGCGCGGAGGCTACACCTTC
.	.	TRBJ2-2	14	TRBV28	CASSLGVGTGELFF	TGTGCCAGCAGTTTGGGAGTGGGCACCGGGGAGCTGTTTTTT
.	.	TRBJ1-1	12	TRBV7-9	CASSQGYTEAFF	TGTGCCAGCAGCCAGGGGTACACTGAAGCTTTCTTT
.	.	TRBJ2-7	15	TRBV7-8	CASSLEAQITYEQYF	TGTGCCAGCAGCTTAGAAGCACAGATTACCTACGAGCAGTACTTC
.	.	TRBJ2-3	16	TRBV7-9	CASLSEGAPRADTQYF	TGTGCCAGCCTCTCGGAGGGGGCGCCCCGTGCAGATACGCAGTATTTT
.	.	TRBJ2-1	16	TRBV25-1	CASSLSGGSSYNEQFF	TGTGCCAGCAGTCTCTCTGGGGGCAGCTCCTACAATGAGCAGTTCTTC
.	once	TRBJ2-2	15	TRBV5-1	CASSSNSMNTGELFF	TGCGCCAGCAGCTCCAACTCGATGAACACCGGGGAGCTGTTTTTT
.	.	TRBJ2-7	14	TRBV19	CASSIYQSSYEQYF	TGTGCCAGTAGTATTTACCAGAGCTCCTACGAGCAGTACTTC
TRBD2	.	TRBJ2-1	16	TRBV7-8	CASTPGGRGSYNEQFF	TGTGCCAGCACCCCGGGAGGGCGGGGTTCCTACAATGAGCAGTTCTTC